The 5 T cell receptor beta chains given below trace back to one sample, sequenced in a study of regulatory T cells in long-lasting Graves disease. Time point of the sample: newly diagnosed GD, antithyroid drugs for less than 3 months. RNA extracted from PBMCs served as the sequencing template. Investigators prepared the TCR beta libraries by applying iRepertoire HTBI primers and Arm-PCR of CDR3 regions. TCRdb itself ran the multiplex PCR reads through MiXCR, one entry per CDR3 protein. The sample shows approximately 390,000 distinct CDR3 sequences, about a sixth of them seen only once. These same data were also listed under a study on T cells in Graves' hyperthyroidism and ophthalmopathy.

The sequences come from peripheral blood mononuclear cells (PBMCs), collected at new diagnosis, from a patient treated with antithyroid drugs. Every receptor here comes from a woman younger than 35 with Graves disease.

This clonotype was observed at least ten times. The genes are TRBV5-6 and TRBJ1-5; TRBD1 might be the D (5 bases). V was trimmed by 1 base and J by 5 bases, leaving 7 bases between them. CDR1 and CDR2 from the germline V gene are SGHDT and YYEEEE. The CDR3 length is 13 residues. CDR3 residues: CASSLPGDQPQHF. Written as DNA, the CDR3 is TGTGCCAGCAGCTTGCCGGGGGATCAGCCCCAGCATTTT.

This clonotype was seen at least ten times. The J gene is TRBJ1-5, the V gene TRBV12-3 or TRBV12-4, with unresolved D. This CDR3 is built from 16 residues. Trimming shortened V by 3 bases and J by 0 bases, and 12 bases separated the two germline ends. CDR3 nucleotides: TGTGCCAGCAGTTTCGGCCAGCCCTATAGCAATCAGCCCCAGCATTTT. Translating gives CASSFGQPYSNQPQHF.

This clonotype was recorded many times. The J gene is TRBJ2-1, the V gene TRBV12-3 or TRBV12-4; D may be TRBD2 (5 bases). The CDR3 extends over 14 amino acids. The V and J ends lost 2 bases and 6 bases respectively, with 11 bases between them. This chain's CDR3 is CASSLPDSSNEQFF. CDR3 DNA: TGTGCCAGCAGTTTACCGGACTCTAGCAATGAGCAGTTCTTC.

This clonotype appeared many times. The V and J genes are TRBV18 and TRBJ2-2; no definite D call. The CDR3 loop spans 15 amino acids. V was pared by 2 bases and J by 6 bases, with 13 bases between. Germline V gives CDR1 KGHSH, CDR2 LQKENI. The CDR3 protein is CASSPSELSPGELFF. The CDR3 DNA reads as TGTGCCAGCTCACCATCCGAGCTTAGTCCCGGGGAGCTGTTTTTT.

This CDR3 reads CSVEVRDRFEQYF. The CDR3 DNA follows: TGCAGCGTTGAAGTACGGGACCGGTTCGAGCAGTACTTC. The rearrangement links TRBV29-1 to TRBJ2-7; D possibly matches TRBD1 or TRBD2 (5 bases each). The V gene lost 1 base and the J gene lost 6 bases, with 13 bases spanning the gap. CDR3 length: 13 amino acids. CDR1 and CDR2 from the germline V gene are SQVTM and ANQGSEA.